The 28 T cell receptor beta chains in this list originate from one sample, sequenced in a study of cytomegalovirus exposure and HLA in healthy donors. The PCR was carried out with 60 Vbeta primers and 13 Jbeta primers. The protocol was immunoSEQ multiplex PCR, while the TCRdb copy is restricted to in-frame clones and leaves out a portion. In total, the table holds tens of thousands of clones. The sample consisted of PBMCs. These receptors were taken from a boy between 5 and 17 years old in good health and CMV-seronegative.

The J gene is TRBJ2-5, the V gene TRBV5-6; D is ambiguous. The CDR3 has 11 amino acids. V gave up 3 bases and J gave up 3 bases, with 3 bases separating them. Germline loops: CDR1 SGHDT, CDR2 YYEEEE. The CDR3 region is CASSYKETQYF. The DNA for the CDR3 is TGTGCCAGCAGCTATAAAGAGACCCAGTACTTC.

This chain uses TRBV19 with TRBJ1-1; D remains unclear. CDR3 length: 13 amino acids. V lost 7 bases, J lost 0 bases, and 9 bases lay in between. The germline V gene encodes CDR1 LNHDA and CDR2 SQIVND (reference sequence). The CDR3 sequence is CASTVYLNTEAFF. CDR3 DNA sequence: TGTGCCAGTACCGTATATTTGAACACTGAAGCTTTCTTT.

The chain joins TRBV9 to TRBJ2-5; a weak D match, TRBD2 (5 bases). Deletions cut 1 base from V and 1 base from J, with 11 bases between. CDR3 length: 15 residues. Germline CDR1 is SGDLS and CDR2 is YYNGEE. The CDR3 is CASSVWTLPQETQYF. The CDR3, as DNA: TGTGCCAGCAGCGTATGGACTCTCCCCCAAGAGACCCAGTACTTC.

Written as DNA, the CDR3 is TGTGCCAGCAGCGTAGGTACTAGCGGGAGAGTCCTTCGCTCCTACAATGAGCAGTTCTTC. It translates to CASSVGTSGRVLRSYNEQFF. The rearrangement links TRBV9 to TRBJ2-1; TRBD2 aligns across 11 bases. V was pared by 0 bases and J by 0 bases, with 11 bases of the junction left unmatched. CDR3 length equals 20 residues. Per the germline V gene, CDR1 is SGDLS and CDR2 is YYNGEE.

The chain couples TRBV6-4 to TRBJ1-1; D is perhaps TRBD1 (5 bases). CDR3 size: 17 residues. With 2 bases removed from V and 1 base from J, the gap between germline ends came to 17 bases. Germline V gene lookup returns CDR1 MRHNA and CDR2 SNTAGT. This CDR3 reads CASSDKIAREENTEAFF. In DNA form, the CDR3 reads TGTGCCAGCAGTGACAAAATAGCCAGGGAAGAGAACACTGAAGCTTTCTTT.

V and J are TRBV7-6 and TRBJ2-1, with D perhaps TRBD2 (6 bases). Germline CDR1 is SGHVS and CDR2 is FNYEAQ. CDR3 length: 17 amino acids. The V and J ends lost 0 bases and 2 bases respectively, with 14 bases between them. The CDR3 loop reads CASSLATGSGPYNEQFF. Written as DNA, the CDR3 is TGTGCCAGCAGCTTAGCAACCGGGAGTGGGCCCTACAATGAGCAGTTCTTC.

V gene TRBV19 combines with J gene TRBJ2-1; 11 nucleotides line up with TRBD2. This CDR3 has 18 amino acids. Germline-derived CDR1 and CDR2 are LNHDA and SQIVND (reference sequence). The junction had 14 bases not matched to a gene; V was cut back by 5 bases and J by 5 bases. The CDR3 sequence: CASSLGTSGYEGNNEQFF. The CDR3 DNA reads TGTGCCAGTAGTTTGGGGACTAGCGGCTACGAAGGGAACAATGAGCAGTTCTTC.

The J gene is TRBJ1-1, the V gene TRBV19, with a tentative D call TRBD1 (5 bases). V lost 2 bases and J lost 1, with 5 bases in between. The length of the CDR3 is 13 residues. Germline CDR1 and CDR2: LNHDA and SQIVND (reference sequence). This CDR3 is CASSIRGNTEAFF. The DNA of the CDR3 is TGTGCCAGTAGTATAAGGGGGAACACTGAAGCTTTCTTT.

The chain has TRBV4-2 and TRBJ2-5; 12 bases agree with TRBD2. The CDR3 runs 18 residues. V trimming: 0 bases; J trimming: 5 bases; junction bases outside the gene matches: 10. Germline values: CDR1 LGHNA, CDR2 YNFKEQ. CDR3 nucleotides: TGTGCCAGCAGCCAAGATGCGGCTAGCGGGAGGGCTTGGGAGACCCAGTACTTC. Protein product: CASSQDAASGRAWETQYF.

This sequence joins TRBV7-9 and TRBJ1-1; D unclear. The CDR3 covers 13 residues. Deletions cut 1 base from V and 6 bases from J, with 9 bases between. The V gene's germline CDR1 is SEHNR and CDR2 FQNEAQ (reference sequence). The CDR3 protein is CASSLVVVPEAFF. CDR3 nucleotides: TGTGCCAGCAGCTTAGTTGTAGTACCTGAAGCTTTCTTT.

The V and J genes are TRBV7-3 and TRBJ2-1; TRBD2 matches at 8 bases. The CDR3 is 12 amino acids. Unmatched junction bases numbered 2, after V lost 0 bases and J lost 13 bases. Germline-derived CDR1 and CDR2 are SGHTA and FQGTGA. CDR3 coding DNA: TGTGCCAGCAGCTTAACTAGCGGGGACCAGTTCTTC. Its protein product is CASSLTSGDQFF.

The genes are TRBV4-2 and TRBJ2-5, with 9 bases lining up with TRBD2. The CDR3 contains 15 residues. The germline V gene encodes CDR1 LGHNA and CDR2 YNFKEQ. Trimming cost V 4 bases and J 5 bases; bases outside gene matches: 8. CDR3 bases: TGTGCCAGCAGCCCAAGCGGGGGGAAGACGGAGACCCAGTACTTC. It codes for CASSPSGGKTETQYF.

The chain links TRBV7-2 to TRBJ2-1, with 9 positions matching TRBD1. Germline assignment: CDR1 SGHTA and CDR2 FQGNSA. CDR3 size: 14 residues. J gave up 7 bases and V 6 bases, and 7 bases lay outside the gene matches. This CDR3 is CASSRTGTGNEQFF. The CDR3 nucleotides are TGTGCCAGCAGTCGCACCGGGACAGGGAATGAGCAGTTCTTC.

The rearrangement links TRBV2 to TRBJ1-4; 7 bases match TRBD1. CDR3 length: 14 residues. The V gene end was trimmed by 6 bases and the J gene end by 5 bases; junction bases not matched to a gene: 6. Looked up from germline, CDR1 is SNHLY and CDR2 is FYNNEI. This chain's CDR3 is CASRPGQSNEKLFF. CDR3 nucleotide sequence: TGTGCCAGCAGGCCGGGACAGTCGAATGAAAAACTGTTTTTT.

CDR3 bases: TGCAGTGCACAGCCTAACTATGGCTACACCTTC. Its protein is CSAQPNYGYTF. V usage is TRBV20-1 and J usage is TRBJ1-2; D unclear. CDR1 DFQATT and CDR2 SNEGSKA come from the germline V gene (reference sequence). V was clipped by 6 bases and J by 0 bases, with 5 bases between them. This CDR3 region has 11 residues.

About this clone itself: A junction boundary mismatches the germline segment, possibly from a read error. This sequence joins TRBV7-9 and TRBJ1-2; no clear D gene. CDR3 length: 10 residues. Germline V CDR1 and CDR2: SEHNR, FQNEAQ (reference sequence). CDR3 DNA sequence: TGTGCCAGCAGCGTCCCCCAGGACTACTTC. This gives the protein CASSVPQDYF.

The chain employs TRBV19 and TRBJ1-2; D not certain. CDR3 size: 14 residues. The germline gives CDR1 LNHDA, CDR2 SQIVND (reference sequence). With 3 bases removed from V and 0 bases from J, the gap between germline ends came to 8 bases. CDR3 nucleotides: TGTGCCAGTAGTATTGTCAGGACTAACTATGGCTACACCTTC. As protein: CASSIVRTNYGYTF.

The chain recombines TRBV13 with TRBJ1-5; 9 nucleotides line up with TRBD1. The germline V gene encodes CDR1 PRHDT and CDR2 FYEKMQ (reference sequence). Unmatched junction bases numbered 8, after V lost 5 bases and J lost 9 bases. This CDR3 region has 14 residues. The CDR3 loop is CASSPGQGGGPQHF. In nucleotides, the CDR3 is TGTGCCAGCAGCCCGGGACAGGGAGGTGGGCCCCAGCATTTT.

CDR3 sequence (DNA): TGTGCCAGTAGTTTACGGACCGTAGCGGAGCCCCAAGAGACCCAGTACTTC. Amino acid sequence: CASSLRTVAEPQETQYF. This chain joins TRBV19 and TRBJ2-5, with D possibly matching TRBD2 (6 bases). CDR1 LNHDA and CDR2 SQIVND come from the germline V gene (reference sequence). The CDR3 spans 17 residues. V dropped 5 bases and J dropped 1 base, with 20 bases sitting between them.

The genes are TRBV7-8 and TRBJ2-7; TRBD1 matches at 7 bases. The CDR3 totals 13 residues. Trimming at V came to 1 base and at J to 6 bases, leaving 3 bases not matched to a gene. CDR1 is SGHVS, CDR2 FQNEAQ, per germline. The CDR3 sequence: CASSLDRGGEQYF. The DNA for the CDR3 is TGTGCCAGCAGCTTAGACAGGGGCGGCGAGCAGTACTTC.

V gene TRBV5-1 combines with J gene TRBJ1-2; a weak D match, TRBD1 (6 bases). V was shortened by 3 bases and J by 5 bases, with 20 bases between the two germline ends. The germline CDR1 and CDR2 sequences are SGHRS and YFSETQ. The CDR3 runs to 16 residues. The CDR3 region is CASSSSTGRPTYGYTF. The CDR3, as DNA: TGCGCCAGCAGCTCCTCGACAGGCCGACCTACTTATGGCTACACCTTC. The whole variable domain, filled in from reference TRBV5-1 and TRBJ1-2, reads KAGVTQTPRYLIKTRGQQVTLSCSPISGHRSVSWYQQTPGQGLQFLFEYFSETQRNKGNFPGRFSGRQFSNSRSEMNVSTLELGDSALYLCASSSSTGRPTYGYTFGSGTRLTVV.

The genes are TRBV7-2 and TRBJ2-7; D might be TRBD1 (6 bases). V shed 5 bases and J shed 4 bases, with 18 bases lying between them. The CDR3 length is 15 residues. Germline V CDR1 and CDR2: SGHTA, FQGNSA. The CDR3 loop is CASSHGTLIKYEQYF. The CDR3 coding sequence is TGTGCCAGCAGCCATGGGACATTAATTAAATACGAGCAGTACTTC.

The chain combines TRBV9 with TRBJ1-1; possible D gene TRBD1, 6 bases. Germline CDR1 reads SGDLS; CDR2 reads YYNGEE. With 0 bases removed from V and 1 base from J, the gap between germline ends came to 16 bases. This CDR3 spans 17 amino acids. DNA of the CDR3: TGTGCCAGCAGCGTAGCTCGGGAGGGGGGAGGGAACACTGAAGCTTTCTTT. Translating it yields CASSVAREGGGNTEAFF. Variable domain in full (rest from reference TRBV9 and TRBJ1-1): DSGVTQTPKHLITATGQRVTLRCSPRSGDLSVYWYQQSLDQGLQFLIQYYNGEERAKGNILERFSAQQFPDLHSELNLSSLELGDSALYFCASSVAREGGGNTEAFFGQGTRLTVV.

The chain links TRBV5-6 to TRBJ1-3; 10 positions match TRBD1. Trimming at V came to 0 bases and at J to 2 bases, leaving 2 bases not matched to a gene. The CDR3 has 16 residues. Germline V gives CDR1 SGHDT, CDR2 YYEEEE. The CDR3 region is CASSLGGTGAGNTIYF. CDR3 coding DNA: TGTGCCAGCAGCTTGGGCGGGACAGGGGCTGGAAACACCATATATTTT.

The chain joins TRBV2 to TRBJ2-2, with D unresolved. This CDR3 region has 14 residues. CDR1 is SNHLY, CDR2 FYNNEI, per germline. V lost 3 bases, J lost 0 bases, and 5 bases lay in between. The CDR3: CASSDTSNTGELFF. The CDR3 bases are TGTGCCAGCAGTGACACATCGAACACCGGGGAGCTGTTTTTT.

This rearrangement joins TRBV5-6 to TRBJ1-5; TRBD1 might be the D (5 bases). CDR1 and CDR2 (germline): SGHDT, YYEEEE. Trimming cost V 1 base and J 2 bases, with 7 bases left between them. The length of the CDR3 is 14 residues. The CDR3 nucleotides are TGTGCCAGCAGCTTGCGGGGGGGCAATCAGCCCCAGCATTTT. It codes for CASSLRGGNQPQHF.

The rearrangement links TRBV15 to TRBJ1-5; 9 bases are a match to TRBD1. This CDR3 region has 17 residues. The germline V gene has CDR1 LNHNV and CDR2 YYDKDF (reference sequence). With V trimmed by 3 bases and J by 4 bases, 10 bases remained unmatched. CDR3 amino acids: CATSSGTGGVGNQPQHF. The CDR3 DNA is TGTGCCACCAGCAGCGGAACAGGGGGCGTCGGGAATCAGCCCCAGCATTTT.

This chain joins TRBV6-1 and TRBJ2-1; possible D gene TRBD1, 6 bases. Germline assignment: CDR1 MNHNS and CDR2 SASEGT. V lost 4 bases and J lost 2, with 15 bases in between. The CDR3 is 16 residues long. CDR3 loop: CASSVEGQGPYNEQFF. CDR3 DNA sequence: TGTGCCAGCAGTGTAGAGGGGCAGGGGCCCTACAATGAGCAGTTCTTC.